This T cell receptor (beta chain) was identified in a study of blood T cell repertoires in COVID-19. Overall study context: Collection of acute and convalescent COVID-19 samples took place in the United States, Italy and Spain.

CDR3 size: 13 residues. Between the trimmed V and J ends, which lost 4 bases and 1 base, there was a span of 7 bases. In the source study's methods: Reference gene primer amplification yielded estimated nucleated cell counts. Clones were read by immunoSEQ multiplex PCR, and TCRdb kept only the in-frame ones, dropping some. The V and J calls and clone size are taken from that table; D and trimming were inferred from the DNA. Of approximately 260,000 clones in the sample, 65% to 85% were seen once. The receptor's source is a man aged 50 to 60 who had recovered from COVID-19. The V call is TRBV12-3 or TRBV12-4, the J call TRBJ1-1; D gene uncertain. Material: PBMCs or T cells enriched from blood (not recorded which). The CDR3 reads CASSSRKNTEAFF. In nucleotides, the CDR3 is TGTGCCAGCAGTTCCAGAAAGAACACTGAAGCTTTCTTT.